These T cell receptor beta chains were read from a single sample in a study of cytomegalovirus exposure and HLA in healthy donors. The assay was immunoSEQ multiplex PCR, and TCRdb's table has in-frame clones only and misses some. The repertoire holds around 160,000 clones, with roughly 80% as singletons. The sample taken for sequencing was PBMCs. All receptors come from a woman in her thirties or forties in good health and CMV-seropositive. CDR3s include the opening cysteine and the closing phenylalanine or tryptophan. Fields, in order: clone size, V gene, D gene, J gene, CDR3 protein, CDR3 DNA. D genes are given only for firm matches. Not all rows give a size; the values are once, few, many and, for expanded clones, a class.

size: .; V: TRBV19; D: .; J: TRBJ1-3; CDR3: CASRKPDGNSGNTIYF; DNA: TGTGCCAGTAGAAAACCGGACGGGAACTCTGGAAACACCATATATTTT
size: few; V: TRBV7-9; D: TRBD2; J: TRBJ2-7; CDR3: CASSPGGLGYEQYF; DNA: TGTGCCAGCAGCCCGGGAGGGTTGGGCTACGAGCAGTACTTC
size: .; V: TRBV15; D: .; J: TRBJ1-5; CDR3: CATSRDSSRVGNQPQHF; DNA: TGTGCCACCAGCAGAGATTCAAGCAGGGTCGGCAATCAGCCCCAGCATTTT
size: .; V: TRBV15; D: .; J: TRBJ2-7; CDR3: CATSRDGGYEQYF; DNA: TGTGCCACCAGCAGAGACGGTGGCTACGAGCAGTACTTC
size: .; V: TRBV11-2; D: TRBD1; J: TRBJ2-1; CDR3: CASSLPGQGAYNEQFF; DNA: TGTGCCAGCAGCTTACCGGGACAGGGGGCCTACAATGAGCAGTTCTTC
size: .; V: TRBV5-1; D: TRBD1; J: TRBJ1-1; CDR3: CASSSRTGEAEAFF; DNA: TGCGCCAGCAGCTCCAGGACAGGGGAGGCTGAAGCTTTCTTT
size: once; V: TRBV10-3; D: TRBD2; J: TRBJ2-5; CDR3: CAISGGLAGVGGETQYF; DNA: TGTGCCATCAGTGGGGGACTAGCGGGAGTGGGAGGAGAGACCCAGTACTTC
size: .; V: TRBV27; D: TRBD2; J: TRBJ2-1; CDR3: CASSPHGAGGPHEQFF; DNA: TGTGCCAGCAGTCCCCATGGGGCGGGAGGGCCCCATGAGCAGTTCTTC
size: .; V: TRBV19; D: TRBD1; J: TRBJ2-5; CDR3: CASSGGQETSPETQYF; DNA: TGTGCCAGTAGTGGGGGACAGGAGACCTCCCCGGAGACCCAGTACTTC
size: .; V: TRBV6-6; D: TRBD1; J: TRBJ2-1; CDR3: CASSPGTGNEQFF; DNA: TGTGCCAGCAGCCCCGGGACAGGGAATGAGCAGTTCTTC
size: .; V: TRBV7-8; D: .; J: TRBJ2-7; CDR3: CASSLGGGYEQYF; DNA: TGTGCCAGCAGCTTAGGTGGAGGCTACGAGCAGTACTTC
size: few; V: TRBV9; D: TRBD1; J: TRBJ2-1; CDR3: CASSVDRGRGSRSYNEQFF; DNA: TGTGCCAGCAGCGTGGACAGGGGGCGGGGGTCCCGCTCCTACAATGAGCAGTTCTTC
size: .; V: TRBV5-1; D: TRBD2; J: TRBJ2-3; CDR3: CASSLMTKGTSGSSDTQYF; DNA: TGCGCCAGCAGCTTAATGACTAAAGGGACTAGCGGGAGTTCAGATACGCAGTATTTT
size: .; V: TRBV7-2; D: .; J: TRBJ1-1; CDR3: CASSLSSGRGTEAFF; DNA: TGTGCCAGCAGCTTAAGTTCGGGGCGGGGCACTGAAGCTTTCTTT
size: .; V: TRBV29-1; D: .; J: TRBJ1-1; CDR3: CSVFTPDRNTEAFF; DNA: TGCAGCGTTTTTACCCCCGACAGAAACACTGAAGCTTTCTTT
size: .; V: TRBV5-1; D: TRBD2; J: TRBJ2-7; CDR3: CATRRAGAYEQYF; DNA: TGCGCCACCCGACGAGCGGGGGCCTACGAGCAGTACTTC
size: .; V: TRBV6-5; D: TRBD1; J: TRBJ1-3; CDR3: CASSYSDRGDTIYF; DNA: TGTGCCAGCAGTTACTCCGACAGGGGAGACACCATATATTTT